The 16 T cell receptor beta chains in this list originate from one sample, sequenced in a study of T cells in localized non-small cell lung cancer. The assay was immunoSEQ multiplex PCR, and TCRdb's table has in-frame clones only and misses some. The sample records roughly 35,000 clones, approximately 90% being singletons. The sequencing here drew on peripheral blood mononuclear cells, taken before any cancer treatment. These receptors were taken from a female donor at least 60 years old with stage II lung adenocarcinoma.

The chain joins TRBV28 to TRBJ1-1; 7 bases line up with TRBD1. With 7 bases clipped from V and 1 base from J, the junction kept 6 bases outside the gene matches. Germline V lookup: CDR1 MDHEN, CDR2 SYDVKM. The CDR3 has 14 amino acids. CDR3 DNA: TGTGCCAGCAACCGGGACAGTTCGAACACTGAAGCTTTCTTT. Amino acids: CASNRDSSNTEAFF.

The V call is TRBV5-1, the J call TRBJ2-6, with D uncertain. V lost 0 bases, J lost 1 base, and 5 bases lay in between. The germline V gene encodes CDR1 SGHRS and CDR2 YFSETQ. The CDR3 sequence is 15 residues long. DNA of the CDR3: TGCGCCAGCAGCTTGGAGGAGTCTGGGGCCAACGTCCTGACTTTC. Translated: CASSLEESGANVLTF.

The gene calls are TRBV2 and TRBJ2-3; TRBD2 agrees at 9 bases. V trimming: 4 bases; J trimming: 1 base; junction bases outside the gene matches: 15. CDR3 size: 19 residues. Germline lookup yields CDR1 SNHLY and CDR2 FYNNEI. CDR3 loop: CASSVISGGLDPRTDTQYF. The DNA for the CDR3 is TGTGCCAGCAGTGTCATTAGCGGGGGCCTGGATCCTCGCACAGATACGCAGTATTTT.

The chain uses TRBV11-2 and TRBJ1-3; 8 nucleotides agree with TRBD1. Germline V gene data show CDR1 as SGHAT and CDR2 as FQNNGV. With 6 bases clipped from V and 0 bases from J, the junction kept 4 bases outside the gene matches. This CDR3 comprises 15 residues. Written as DNA, the CDR3 is TGTGCCAGCAGGACAGGGGTTCTCTCTGGAAACACCATATATTTT. Protein: CASRTGVLSGNTIYF.

This rearrangement joins TRBV19 to TRBJ1-6, with 7 bases matching TRBD1. The V gene end was trimmed by 3 bases and the J gene end by 9 bases; junction bases not matched to a gene: 11. Germline CDR1 and CDR2: LNHDA and SQIVND (reference sequence). This CDR3 region has 16 residues. CDR3 sequence (DNA): TGTGCCAGTAGTATCAGAGCCGGGACAGCGCTTTCACCCCTCCACTTT. Its translation: CASSIRAGTALSPLHF.

The rearrangement uses TRBV9 and TRBJ1-1; D unresolved. CDR1 and CDR2 from the germline V gene are SGDLS and YYNGEE. Trimming took 4 bases from V and 1 from J, leaving 11 bases between them. The CDR3 contains 14 residues. The CDR3 sequence: CASSTQWGNTEAFF. For the CDR3, the DNA is TGTGCCAGCAGCACCCAATGGGGGAACACTGAAGCTTTCTTT.

The rearrangement uses TRBV19 and TRBJ1-5; D unresolved. Trimming removed 5 bases from V and 1 base from J, with 3 bases in between. There are 12 residues in the CDR3. Germline V gene lookup returns CDR1 LNHDA and CDR2 SQIVND (reference sequence). DNA for the CDR3: TGTGCCAGTAGTGTGAGCAATCAGCCCCAGCATTTT. Its translation is CASSVSNQPQHF. Filled out from reference TRBV19 and TRBJ1-5, the complete variable domain reads DGGITQSPKYLFRKEGQNVTLSCEQNLNHDAMYWYRQDPGQGLRLIYYSQIVNDFQKGDIAEGYSVSREKKESFPLTVTSAQKNPTAFYLCASSVSNQPQHFGDGTRLSIL.

The genes are TRBV27 and TRBJ2-7, with 11 bases fitting TRBD2. V was pared by 4 bases and J by 2 bases, with 4 bases of the junction left unmatched. The CDR3 extends over 15 amino acids. Germline CDR1 and CDR2: MNHEY and SMNVEV (reference sequence). CDR3 bases: TGTGCCAGCAGTTCCCTTAGCGGGAGGGCCTACGAGCAGTACTTC. Translation: CASSSLSGRAYEQYF.

The chain uses TRBV28 and TRBJ2-3, with 8 bases that match TRBD1. J was trimmed by 5 bases and V by 3 bases; bases with no gene match: 10. Germline CDR1 and CDR2: MDHEN and SYDVKM. This CDR3 comprises 16 residues. The CDR3, as DNA: TGTGCCAGCAGTTTTCCCCGGACAGGGACGGGAGATACGCAGTATTTT. It yields the protein CASSFPRTGTGDTQYF.

J is TRBJ1-4 and V is TRBV27; TRBD1 agrees at 10 bases. The J segment lost 8 bases and the V segment lost 4 bases, leaving 10 bases of the junction unmatched. The CDR3 contains 16 residues. Germline CDR1 and CDR2: MNHEY and SMNVEV (reference sequence). CDR3 region: CASSSISGTGVEKLFF. For the CDR3, the DNA is TGTGCCAGCAGTTCCATATCCGGGACAGGGGTCGAAAAACTGTTTTTT.

This chain uses TRBV28 with TRBJ1-5; D gene ambiguous. CDR1 and CDR2 (germline): MDHEN, SYDVKM. V gave up 7 bases and J gave up 4 bases, with 8 bases separating them. The CDR3 covers 12 residues. The CDR3 loop reads CASKGLNQPQHF. CDR3 in DNA: TGTGCCAGCAAAGGCCTGAATCAGCCCCAGCATTTT.

The chain has TRBV9 and TRBJ1-3, with TRBD1 identical over 9 bases. Germline-derived CDR1 and CDR2 are SGDLS and YYNGEE. J was trimmed by 4 bases and V by 4 bases; bases with no gene match: 6. The CDR3 contains 15 residues. In nucleotides, the CDR3 is TGTGCCAGCAGCCCCCGGACAGGGGTAGGAAACACCATATATTTT. Translating gives CASSPRTGVGNTIYF.

V usage is TRBV4-2 and J usage is TRBJ1-2; D might be TRBD1 (5 bases). CDR1 is LGHNA and CDR2 is YNFKEQ in the germline V gene. Trimming took 0 bases from V and 3 from J, leaving 11 bases between them. The CDR3 runs 15 residues. The CDR3 protein is CASSQERDSDYGYTF. In DNA form, the CDR3 reads TGTGCCAGCAGCCAAGAGCGCGACAGTGACTATGGCTACACCTTC.

This chain links TRBV5-5 with TRBJ2-3; 8 bases fit TRBD2. Germline CDR1 reads SGHKS; CDR2 reads YYEKEE (reference sequence). The V segment lost 3 bases and the J segment 0 bases; nucleotides outside the gene matches: 9. CDR3 length: 17 amino acids. The chain's CDR3 is CASSSRALAVSTDTQYF. The CDR3, as DNA: TGTGCCAGCAGCTCGAGGGCACTAGCGGTTAGCACAGATACGCAGTATTTT. The full variable domain, completed using reference TRBV5-5 and TRBJ2-3, is DAGVTQSPTHLIKTRGQQVTLRCSPISGHKSVSWYQQVLGQGPQFIFQYYEKEERGRGNFPDRFSARQFPNYSSELNVNALLLGDSALYLCASSSRALAVSTDTQYFGPGTRLTVL.

The chain links TRBV7-2 to TRBJ1-3, with 9 bases lining up with TRBD1. There are 16 residues in the CDR3. V lost 4 bases to trimming and J lost 3 bases; unmatched junction nucleotides: 7. Germline CDR1 is SGHTA and CDR2 is FQGNSA. The CDR3 nucleotides are TGTGCCAGCAGCTCGGGACAGGGATTTTTTGGAAACACCATATATTTT. This codes for CASSSGQGFFGNTIYF.

This chain connects TRBV4-2 to TRBJ2-6, with D possibly being TRBD2 (5 bases). CDR1 and CDR2 from the germline V gene are LGHNA and YNFKEQ. This CDR3 region has 17 residues. V was shortened by 0 bases and J by 0 bases, with 9 bases between the two germline ends. CDR3 DNA sequence: TGTGCCAGCAGCCAAGACCGGGATGCCTCTGGGGCCAACGTCCTGACTTTC. Its protein product is CASSQDRDASGANVLTF.